A selection of T cell receptor beta chains follows, all from one sample in a study of cytomegalovirus exposure and HLA in healthy donors. Some clones are missing from TCRdb's copy, which holds only in-frame ones; the method was immunoSEQ multiplex PCR. The sample lists 90,000 to 150,000 clones; more than 65% were seen once. Sequenced input: PBMCs. The receptors shown here come from a man younger than 35 in good health and CMV-seropositive. Each CDR3 is given with its conserved first and last residue. D genes are given only for firm matches. Clone size is stated in some rows and not others, as once, few, many or a class when expanded.

clone_size: -; v_call: TRBV4-1; j_call: TRBJ2-7; d_call: -; cdr3_aa: CASSQAHLQGGYEQYF; cdr3_nt: TGCGCCAGCAGCCAAGCACATCTTCAGGGAGGCTACGAGCAGTACTTC
clone_size: -; v_call: TRBV7-2; j_call: TRBJ1-5; d_call: -; cdr3_aa: CASSSSGANQPQHF; cdr3_nt: TGTGCCAGCAGCTCCTCAGGGGCAAATCAGCCCCAGCATTTT
clone_size: once; v_call: TRBV29-1; j_call: TRBJ2-3; d_call: -; cdr3_aa: CSVCTGTDTQYF; cdr3_nt: TGCAGCGTTTGTACAGGCACAGATACGCAGTATTTT
clone_size: few; v_call: TRBV28; j_call: TRBJ1-1; d_call: TRBD1; cdr3_aa: CASSLPGQMNTEAFF; cdr3_nt: TGTGCCAGCAGTCTCCCGGGACAGATGAACACTGAAGCTTTCTTT
clone_size: few; v_call: TRBV9; j_call: TRBJ1-1; d_call: TRBD1; cdr3_aa: CASSVWGQGPEAFF; cdr3_nt: TGTGCCAGCAGCGTATGGGGACAGGGTCCTGAAGCTTTCTTT
clone_size: -; v_call: TRBV2; j_call: TRBJ2-3; d_call: TRBD2; cdr3_aa: CASSGVAGLTDTQYF; cdr3_nt: TGTGCCAGCAGTGGAGTAGCGGGACTCACAGATACGCAGTATTTT
clone_size: -; v_call: TRBV5-1; j_call: TRBJ1-2; d_call: -; cdr3_aa: CASSLETASNYGYTF; cdr3_nt: TGCGCCAGCAGCTTGGAAACAGCAAGCAACTATGGCTACACCTTC
clone_size: -; v_call: TRBV23-1; j_call: TRBJ2-1; d_call: -; cdr3_aa: CASSQSEGQQLNIYNEQFF; cdr3_nt: TGCGCCAGCAGTCAATCGGAGGGACAGCAACTAAATATTTACAATGAGCAGTTCTTC
clone_size: -; v_call: TRBV7-9; j_call: TRBJ1-2; d_call: -; cdr3_aa: CSSSLFDSGYTF; cdr3_nt: TGTTCCAGCAGCCTTTTCGACAGTGGCTACACCTTC
clone_size: -; v_call: TRBV10-1; j_call: TRBJ1-2; d_call: -; cdr3_aa: CASSLLANYGYTF; cdr3_nt: TGCGCCAGCAGTTTGTTAGCTAACTATGGCTACACCTTC
clone_size: -; v_call: TRBV25-1; j_call: TRBJ1-2; d_call: TRBD1; cdr3_aa: CASSQYDRAEYGYTF; cdr3_nt: TGTGCCAGCAGCCAATATGACAGGGCCGAATATGGCTACACCTTC